The rows below give T cell receptor beta chains drawn from one sample of a study of blood T cell repertoires in COVID-19. Some clones are missing from TCRdb's copy, which holds only in-frame ones; the method was immunoSEQ multiplex PCR. The repertoire has 110,000 or so clones, roughly nine tenths of them found once; the top ten carry 6% to 9.5%. The sequenced material came from peripheral blood. These receptors came from a man aged 70 or older who had recovered from COVID-19. Both conserved end residues are part of each CDR3.

J: TRBJ2-7
V: TRBV4-1
CDR3: CASSHPAGGTYEQYF

J: TRBJ2-5
V: TRBV7-2
CDR3: CASSLVSGGGRETQYF

J: TRBJ2-7
V: TRBV6-2/TRBV6-3
CDR3: CASSYSRGLAYEQYF

J: TRBJ1-6
V: TRBV7-2
CDR3: CASSLEGQGGYSPLHF

J: TRBJ2-1
V: TRBV7-9
CDR3: CASSSRSGTNYNEQFF

J: TRBJ1-2
V: TRBV30
CDR3: CAWTRGTGAQYGYTF

J: TRBJ2-1
V: TRBV5-5
CDR3: CASSGSALSYNEQFF

J: TRBJ1-2
V: TRBV18
CDR3: CASSLGRGANYGYTF

J: TRBJ1-6
V: TRBV7-9
CDR3: CASSLARGSSPLHF

J: TRBJ2-3
V: TRBV9
CDR3: CASSRDGRAMTDTQYF

J: TRBJ1-4
V: TRBV5-4
CDR3: CASSRAGGLSEKLFF

J: TRBJ1-1
V: TRBV15
CDR3: CATSRVRGLEAFF

J: TRBJ2-1
V: TRBV2
CDR3: CASSTRTPYNEQFF

J: TRBJ2-5
V: TRBV11-1
CDR3: CASSLQVTGGRETQYF

J: TRBJ1-6
V: TRBV9
CDR3: CASGRGSSPLHF